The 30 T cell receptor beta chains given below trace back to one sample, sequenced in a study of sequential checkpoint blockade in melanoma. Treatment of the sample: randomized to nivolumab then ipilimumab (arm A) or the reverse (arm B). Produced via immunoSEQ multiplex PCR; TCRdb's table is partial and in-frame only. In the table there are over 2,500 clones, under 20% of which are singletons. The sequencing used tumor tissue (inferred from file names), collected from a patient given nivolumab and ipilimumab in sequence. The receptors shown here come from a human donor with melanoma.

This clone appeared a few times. The chain's CDR3 is CASSPQSGGDREQFF. The CDR3 DNA sequence: TGTGCCAGCTCACCACAGTCCGGCGGCGATCGTGAGCAGTTCTTC. V usage is TRBV18 and J usage is TRBJ2-1; D is undetermined. Deletions cut 1 base from V and 9 bases from J, with 16 bases between. This CDR3 has 15 amino acids. Looked up from germline, CDR1 is KGHSH and CDR2 is LQKENI.

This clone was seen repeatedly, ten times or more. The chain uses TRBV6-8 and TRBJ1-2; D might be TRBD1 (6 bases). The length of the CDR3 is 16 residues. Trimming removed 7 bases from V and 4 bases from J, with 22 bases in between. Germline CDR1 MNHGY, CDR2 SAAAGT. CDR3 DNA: TGTGCCAGCAATCAACAGGGATCCATTGCTACCTATGGCTACACCTTC. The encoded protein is CASNQQGSIATYGYTF.

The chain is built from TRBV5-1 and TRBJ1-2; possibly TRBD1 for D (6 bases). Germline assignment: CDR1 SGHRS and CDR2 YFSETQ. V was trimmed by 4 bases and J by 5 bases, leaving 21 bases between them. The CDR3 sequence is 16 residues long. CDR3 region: CASSRILGAGEYGYTF. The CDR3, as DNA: TGCGCCAGCAGCCGGATACTGGGGGCAGGGGAATATGGCTACACCTTC.

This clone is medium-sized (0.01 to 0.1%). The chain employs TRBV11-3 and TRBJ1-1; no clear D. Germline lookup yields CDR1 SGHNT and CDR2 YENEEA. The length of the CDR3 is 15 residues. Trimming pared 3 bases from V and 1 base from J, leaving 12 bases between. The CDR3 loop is CASSFLTAPNTEAFF. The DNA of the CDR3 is TGTGCCAGCAGCTTCCTTACTGCGCCGAACACTGAAGCTTTCTTT.

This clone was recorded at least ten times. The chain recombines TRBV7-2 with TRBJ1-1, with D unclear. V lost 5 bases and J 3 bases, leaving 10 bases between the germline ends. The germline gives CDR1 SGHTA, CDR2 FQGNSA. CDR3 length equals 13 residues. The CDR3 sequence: CASSPRRDTEAFF. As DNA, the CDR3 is TGTGCCAGCAGCCCGCGGAGGGACACTGAAGCTTTCTTT.

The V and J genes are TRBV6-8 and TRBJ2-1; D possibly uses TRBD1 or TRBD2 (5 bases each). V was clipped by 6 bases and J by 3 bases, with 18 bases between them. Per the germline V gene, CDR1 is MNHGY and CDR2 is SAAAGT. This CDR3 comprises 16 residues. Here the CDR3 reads CASRERRVGGYNEQFF. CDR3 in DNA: TGTGCCAGCAGGGAGCGCAGGGTCGGAGGCTACAATGAGCAGTTCTTC.

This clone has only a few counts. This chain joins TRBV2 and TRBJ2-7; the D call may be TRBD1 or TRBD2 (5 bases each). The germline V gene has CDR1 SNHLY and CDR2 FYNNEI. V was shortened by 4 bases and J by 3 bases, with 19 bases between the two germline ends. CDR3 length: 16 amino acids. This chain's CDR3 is CASSGSGDPLVYEQYF. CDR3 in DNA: TGTGCCAGCAGTGGGAGTGGGGACCCCCTGGTCTACGAGCAGTACTTC. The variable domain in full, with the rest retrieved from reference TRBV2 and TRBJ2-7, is EPEVTQTPSHQVTQMGQEVILRCVPISNHLYFYWYRQILGQKVEFLVSFYNNEISEKSEIFDDQFSVERPDGSNFTLKIRSTKLEDSAMYFCASSGSGDPLVYEQYFGPGTRLTVT.

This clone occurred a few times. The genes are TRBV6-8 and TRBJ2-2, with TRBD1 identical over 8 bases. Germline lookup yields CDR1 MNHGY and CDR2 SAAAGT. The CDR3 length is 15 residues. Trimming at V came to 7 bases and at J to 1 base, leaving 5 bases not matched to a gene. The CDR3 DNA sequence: TGTGCCAGCAAAAGACAGGGGAGGAACACCGGGGAGCTGTTTTTT. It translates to CASKRQGRNTGELFF.

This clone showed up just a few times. The DNA for the CDR3 is TGTGCCAGCAGCCGCGGGGGGAGCTCCTACAATGAGCAGTTCTTC. Amino acid sequence: CASSRGGSSYNEQFF. V is TRBV9 and J is TRBJ2-1, with TRBD2 matching over 8 bases. CDR3 size: 15 residues. The junction had 3 bases not matched to a gene; V was cut back by 4 bases and J by 0 bases. Germline V lookup: CDR1 SGDLS, CDR2 YYNGEE.

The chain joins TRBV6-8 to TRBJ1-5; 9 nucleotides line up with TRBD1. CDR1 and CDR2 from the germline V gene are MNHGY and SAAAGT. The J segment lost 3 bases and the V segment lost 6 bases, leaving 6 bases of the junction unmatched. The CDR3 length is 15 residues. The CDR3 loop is CASSDWTGDNQPQHF. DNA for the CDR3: TGTGCCAGCAGCGACTGGACAGGGGACAATCAGCCCCAGCATTTT.

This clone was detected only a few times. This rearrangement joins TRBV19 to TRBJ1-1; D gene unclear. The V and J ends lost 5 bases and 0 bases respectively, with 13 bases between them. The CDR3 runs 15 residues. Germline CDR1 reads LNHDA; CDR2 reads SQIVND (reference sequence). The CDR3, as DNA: TGTGCCAGTAGTTCGTTCGGGGAGCTGAACACTGAAGCTTTCTTT. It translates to CASSSFGELNTEAFF.

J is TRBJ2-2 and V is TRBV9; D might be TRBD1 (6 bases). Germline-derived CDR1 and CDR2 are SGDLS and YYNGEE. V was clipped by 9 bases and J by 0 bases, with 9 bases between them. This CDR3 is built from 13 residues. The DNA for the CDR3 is TGTGCCACAGGACAGCCGAACACCGGGGAGCTGTTTTTT. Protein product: CATGQPNTGELFF.

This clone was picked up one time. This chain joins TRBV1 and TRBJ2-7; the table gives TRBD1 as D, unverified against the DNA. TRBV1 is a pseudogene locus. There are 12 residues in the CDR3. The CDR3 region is CTSSQGHYEQYF. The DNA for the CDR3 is TGCACCAGCAGCCAAGGACACTACGAGCAGTACTTC.

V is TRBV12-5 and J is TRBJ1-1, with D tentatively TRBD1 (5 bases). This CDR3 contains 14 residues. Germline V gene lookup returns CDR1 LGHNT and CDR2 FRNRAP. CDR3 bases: TGTGCCAGCCAATCGCAGGGAGTGAGAACTGAAGCTTTCTTT. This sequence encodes CASQSQGVRTEAFF.

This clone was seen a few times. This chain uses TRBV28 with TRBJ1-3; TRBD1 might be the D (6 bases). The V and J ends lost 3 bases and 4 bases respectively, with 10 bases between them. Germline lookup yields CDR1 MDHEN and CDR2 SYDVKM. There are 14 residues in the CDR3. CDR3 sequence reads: CASSFAGVGNTIYF. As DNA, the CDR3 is TGTGCCAGCAGTTTTGCAGGGGTCGGAAACACCATATATTTT.

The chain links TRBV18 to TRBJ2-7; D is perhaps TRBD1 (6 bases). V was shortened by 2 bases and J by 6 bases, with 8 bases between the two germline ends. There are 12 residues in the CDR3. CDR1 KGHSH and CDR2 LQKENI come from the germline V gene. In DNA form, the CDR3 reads TGTGCCAGCTCACCAGTACAGGGCGAGCAGTACTTC. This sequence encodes CASSPVQGEQYF.

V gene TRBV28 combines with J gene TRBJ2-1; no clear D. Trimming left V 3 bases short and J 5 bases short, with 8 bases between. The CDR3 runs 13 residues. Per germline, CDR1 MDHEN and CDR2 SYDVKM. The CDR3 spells CASSFGRNNEQFF. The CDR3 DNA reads TGTGCCAGCAGTTTTGGGCGCAACAATGAGCAGTTCTTC. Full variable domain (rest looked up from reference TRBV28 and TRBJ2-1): DVKVTQSSRYLVKRTGEKVFLECVQDMDHENMFWYRQDPGLGLRLIYFSYDVKMKEKGDIPEGYSVSREKKERFSLILESASTNQTSMYLCASSFGRNNEQFFGPGTRLTVL.

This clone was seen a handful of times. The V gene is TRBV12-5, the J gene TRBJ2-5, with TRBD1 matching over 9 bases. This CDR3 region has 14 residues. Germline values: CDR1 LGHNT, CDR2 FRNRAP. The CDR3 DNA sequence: TGTGCCAGCGGTACAGGGGGCAGGGGAGAGACCCAGTACTTC. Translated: CASGTGGRGETQYF.

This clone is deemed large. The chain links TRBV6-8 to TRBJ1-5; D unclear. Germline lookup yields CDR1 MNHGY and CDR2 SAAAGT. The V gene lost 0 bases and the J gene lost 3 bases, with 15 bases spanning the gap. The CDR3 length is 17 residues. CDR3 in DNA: TGTGCCAGCAGTTACTCAAGGGTCCCCCAAATCAATCAGCCCCAGCATTTT. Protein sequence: CASSYSRVPQINQPQHF.

The CDR3 region has the DNA TGCGCCAGCAGCTTGGTGCTCGGGAGTGGCTACGAGCAGTACTTC. Encoded protein: CASSLVLGSGYEQYF. The rearrangement uses TRBV5-1 and TRBJ2-7; a possible D gene is TRBD2 (6 bases). Trimming left V 0 bases short and J 3 bases short, with 13 bases between. The CDR3 is 15 residues long. The germline gives CDR1 SGHRS, CDR2 YFSETQ.

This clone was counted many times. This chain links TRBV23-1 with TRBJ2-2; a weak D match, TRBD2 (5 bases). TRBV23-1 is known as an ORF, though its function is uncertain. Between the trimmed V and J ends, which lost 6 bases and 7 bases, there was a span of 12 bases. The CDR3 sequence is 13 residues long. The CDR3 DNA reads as TGCGCCAGCAGCTTAACTAGTAGCGGGGAGCTGTTTTTT. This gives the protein CASSLTSSGELFF.

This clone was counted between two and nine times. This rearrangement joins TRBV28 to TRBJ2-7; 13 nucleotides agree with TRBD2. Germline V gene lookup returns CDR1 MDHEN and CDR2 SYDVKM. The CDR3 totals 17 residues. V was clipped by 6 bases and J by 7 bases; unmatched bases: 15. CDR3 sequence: CASSSLLAGGPSREQYF. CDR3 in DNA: TGTGCCAGCAGCTCGTTACTAGCGGGAGGGCCTTCGCGAGAGCAGTACTTC.

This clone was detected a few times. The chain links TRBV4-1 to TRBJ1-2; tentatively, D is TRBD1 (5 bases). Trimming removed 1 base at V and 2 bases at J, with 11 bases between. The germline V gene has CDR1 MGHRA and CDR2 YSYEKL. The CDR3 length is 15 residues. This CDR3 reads CASSQGSGPNYGYTF. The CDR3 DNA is TGCGCCAGCAGCCAAGGGTCGGGGCCGAACTATGGCTACACCTTC.

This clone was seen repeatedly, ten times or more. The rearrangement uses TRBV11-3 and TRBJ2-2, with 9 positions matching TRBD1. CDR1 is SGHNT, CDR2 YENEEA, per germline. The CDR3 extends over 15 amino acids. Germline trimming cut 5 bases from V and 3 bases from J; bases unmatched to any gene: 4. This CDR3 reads CASSQGDRDTGELFF. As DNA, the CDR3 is TGTGCCAGCAGCCAAGGGGACAGGGACACCGGGGAGCTGTTTTTT. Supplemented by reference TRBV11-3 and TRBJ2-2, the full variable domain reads EAGVVQSPRYKIIEKKQPVAFWCNPISGHNTLYWYLQNLGQGPELLIRYENEEAVDDSQLPKDRFSAERLKGVDSTLKIQPAELGDSAVYLCASSQGDRDTGELFFGEGSRLTVL.

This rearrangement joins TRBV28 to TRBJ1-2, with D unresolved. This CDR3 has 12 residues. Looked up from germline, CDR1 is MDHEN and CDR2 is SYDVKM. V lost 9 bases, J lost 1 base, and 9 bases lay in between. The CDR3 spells CASGWGNYGYTF. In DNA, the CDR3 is TGTGCCAGTGGGTGGGGTAACTATGGCTACACCTTC.

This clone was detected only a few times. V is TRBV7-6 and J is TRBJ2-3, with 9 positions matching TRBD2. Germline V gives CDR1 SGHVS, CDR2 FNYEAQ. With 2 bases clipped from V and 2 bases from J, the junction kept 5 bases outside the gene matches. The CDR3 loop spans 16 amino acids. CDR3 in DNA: TGTGCCAGCAGCTTAAACCTAGCGGGGCTCACAGATACGCAGTATTTT. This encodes CASSLNLAGLTDTQYF. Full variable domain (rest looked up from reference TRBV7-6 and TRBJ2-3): GAGVSQSPRYKVTKRGQDVALRCDPISGHVSLYWYRQALGQGPEFLTYFNYEAQQDKSGLPNDRFSAERPEGSISTLTIQRTEQRDSAMYRCASSLNLAGLTDTQYFGPGTRLTVL.

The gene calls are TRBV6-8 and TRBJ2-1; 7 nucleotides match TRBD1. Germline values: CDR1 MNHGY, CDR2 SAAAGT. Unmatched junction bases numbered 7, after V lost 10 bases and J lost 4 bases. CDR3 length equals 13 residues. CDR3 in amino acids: CAIRGTEYNEQFF. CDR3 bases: TGTGCCATCAGGGGGACAGAATACAATGAGCAGTTCTTC.

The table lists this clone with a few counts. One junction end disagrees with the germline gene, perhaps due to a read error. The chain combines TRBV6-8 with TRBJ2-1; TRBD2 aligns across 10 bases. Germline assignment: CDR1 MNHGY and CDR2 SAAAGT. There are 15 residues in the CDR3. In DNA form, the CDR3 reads TGTGCCAGCAGTGACTCAGCGGGGGGGTACAATGAGCAGTTCTTC. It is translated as CASSDSAGGYNEQFF.

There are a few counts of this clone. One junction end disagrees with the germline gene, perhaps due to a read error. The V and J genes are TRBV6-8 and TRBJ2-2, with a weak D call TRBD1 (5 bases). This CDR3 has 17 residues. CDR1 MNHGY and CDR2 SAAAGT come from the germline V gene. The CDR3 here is CASSDSSLDRNTGELFF. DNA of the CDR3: TGTGCCAGCAGTGACTCCTCGTTAGACAGGAACACCGGGGAGCTGTTTTTT.

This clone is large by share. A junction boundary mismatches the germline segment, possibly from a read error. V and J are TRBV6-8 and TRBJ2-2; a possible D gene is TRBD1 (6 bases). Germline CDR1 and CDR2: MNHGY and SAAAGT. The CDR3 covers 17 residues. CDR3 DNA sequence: TGTGCCAGCAGTGACTCCTCGATAAAACAGGGCTCCGGGGAGCTGTTTTTT. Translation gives CASSDSSIKQGSGELFF.